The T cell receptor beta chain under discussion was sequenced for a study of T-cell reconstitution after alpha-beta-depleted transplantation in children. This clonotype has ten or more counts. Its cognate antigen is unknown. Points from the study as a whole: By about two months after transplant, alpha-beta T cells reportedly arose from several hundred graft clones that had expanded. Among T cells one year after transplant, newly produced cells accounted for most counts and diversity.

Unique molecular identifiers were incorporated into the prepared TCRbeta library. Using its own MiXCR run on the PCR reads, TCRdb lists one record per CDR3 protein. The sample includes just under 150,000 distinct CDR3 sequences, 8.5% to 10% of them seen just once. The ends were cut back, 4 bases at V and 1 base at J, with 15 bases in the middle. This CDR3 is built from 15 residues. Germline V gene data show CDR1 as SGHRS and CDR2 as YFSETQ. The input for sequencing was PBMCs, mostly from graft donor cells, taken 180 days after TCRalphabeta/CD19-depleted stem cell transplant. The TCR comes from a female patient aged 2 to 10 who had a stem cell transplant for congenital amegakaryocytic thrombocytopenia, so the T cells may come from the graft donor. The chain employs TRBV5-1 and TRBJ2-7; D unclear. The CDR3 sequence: CASSPGRVESYEQYF. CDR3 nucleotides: TGCGCCAGCAGCCCAGGACGGGTGGAGTCCTACGAGCAGTACTTC.